This T cell receptor beta chain derives from a study of naive and memory T cell subsets. Four PCR rounds used nested alpha and beta constant region primers plus the SP2 primer. Reverse transcription of blood and skin TCR RNA was primed at alpha and beta constant regions. TCRdb used MiXCR to reprocess the 5' RACE reads, holding one entry per CDR3 protein. The sample yields some 60,000 distinct CDR3 sequences, roughly 7.5% seen once. Germline V gives CDR1 SQVTM, CDR2 ANQGSEA. The ends lost 6 bases at V and 5 bases at J; junction bases unmatched: 13. The CDR3 is 15 residues long. A UMI-containing oligonucleotide was joined by 3' ligation to the TCR cDNA template. Whole blood, 2.5 ml, came from adult healthy volunteers. Reverse transcription used DNase-treated unsorted total RNA, aiming for about 1 to 1000 ng. This clonotype was picked up many times. What it recognizes is unknown. Study-wide findings and caveats: This RNA-based method may be sensitive to activation-related transcript changes.

The TCR was taken from a female donor in good health. The chain joins TRBV29-1 to TRBJ2-5; TRBD2 aligns across 9 bases. As DNA, the CDR3 is TGCAGCGTCGTGGTGCTAGCGGGGCCGGGGGAGACCCAGTACTTC. It codes for CSVVVLAGPGETQYF.